This record looks at one TCR beta chain sequence and its context. This sample stems from a study of cytomegalovirus exposure and HLA in healthy donors. PCR employed 60 Vbeta and 13 Jbeta primers. The repertoire was sequenced with immunoSEQ multiplex PCR; TCRdb's copy has only in-frame clones and lacks some. The sample has 220,000 or so clones, almost 80% seen once. Germline V CDR1 and CDR2: MNHEY, SMNVEV (reference sequence). The CDR3 length is 16 residues. Unmatched junction bases numbered 7, after V lost 4 bases and J lost 2 bases. The receptor's source is a male donor in good health and CMV-seronegative. The V call is TRBV27, the J call TRBJ2-1; TRBD2 agrees at 8 bases. The material sequenced was PBMCs. CDR3 coding DNA: TGTGCCAGCAGTTATTCGGGAGGGGGGCCCTACAATGAGCAGTTCTTC. Translated, it gives CASSYSGGGPYNEQFF.